These 3 T cell receptor beta chains share one sample of origin, sequenced in a study of tumor-infiltrating lymphocytes in primary liver carcinoma. Both RNA and DNA were isolated together from approximately 20-30 mg of bulk tissue that had not been sorted. Total RNA (roughly 540 ng) served as template for TCR beta cDNA synthesis primed by a constant-region primer. Library construction for TCR beta comprised three nested multiplex PCR rounds performed with slightly modified ARM-PCR. Two initial PCR rounds of roughly 10 cycles each paired TRBV1-TRBV30 forward primers with a C-beta reverse primer. MiXCR, run by TCRdb on the multiplex PCR reads, gives a single entry per CDR3 protein. This table holds around 79,000 distinct CDR3 sequences, 65% to 75% found once. Sequenced input: tumor-adjacent normal liver tissue. These receptor sequences come from a man aged 35 to 55 with primary liver carcinoma and hepatitis B virus infection.

This clonotype was seen repeatedly, ten times or more. One junction end disagrees with the germline gene, perhaps due to a read error. V is TRBV5-4 and J is TRBJ2-5; D is unclear. Germline V gene sequence: CDR1 SGHNT, CDR2 YYREEE (reference sequence). The CDR3 spans 12 residues. The DNA for the CDR3 is TGTGCCAGCAGCCTGATTCAAGAGTCCCAGTACTTC. Translation: CASSLIQESQYF.

To note about this clonotype: Sequence at one end of the junction differs from germline and may be a read error. The chain carries TRBV11-1 and TRBJ2-5, with D perhaps TRBD2 (5 bases). This CDR3 has 13 residues. Germline-derived CDR1 and CDR2 are SGHAT and FQDESV (reference sequence). CDR3 in DNA: TGTACCAGCAGCAGTACTAGATGCGAGACCCAGTACTTC. Its translation: CTSSSTRCETQYF.

This sequence joins TRBV29-1 and TRBJ2-2; D gene unclear. CDR3 length: 11 amino acids. Trimming took off 4 bases at V and 11 bases at J, with 11 bases between the two ends. Germline CDR1 SQVTM, CDR2 ANQGSEA. In DNA, the CDR3 is TGCAGCGTTGCTGGCACCTGTGAGCTGTTTTTT. Translation gives CSVAGTCELFF.